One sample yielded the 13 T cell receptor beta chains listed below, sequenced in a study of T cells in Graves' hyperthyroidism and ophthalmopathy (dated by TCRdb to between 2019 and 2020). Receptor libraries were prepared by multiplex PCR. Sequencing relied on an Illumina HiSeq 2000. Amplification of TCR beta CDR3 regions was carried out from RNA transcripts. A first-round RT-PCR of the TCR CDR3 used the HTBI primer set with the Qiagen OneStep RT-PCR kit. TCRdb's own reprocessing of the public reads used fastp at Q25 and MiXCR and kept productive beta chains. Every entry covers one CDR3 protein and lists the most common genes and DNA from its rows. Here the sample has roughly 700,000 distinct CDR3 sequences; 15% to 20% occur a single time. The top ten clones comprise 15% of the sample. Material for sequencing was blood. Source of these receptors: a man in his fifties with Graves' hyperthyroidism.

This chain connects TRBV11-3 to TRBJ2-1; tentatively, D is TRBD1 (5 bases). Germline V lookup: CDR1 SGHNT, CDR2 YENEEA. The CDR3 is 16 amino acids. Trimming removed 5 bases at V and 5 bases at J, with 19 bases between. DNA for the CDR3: TGTGCCAGCAGCCCCCAAGCAGCAGGGCCTAACAATGAGCAGTTCTTC. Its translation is CASSPQAAGPNNEQFF.

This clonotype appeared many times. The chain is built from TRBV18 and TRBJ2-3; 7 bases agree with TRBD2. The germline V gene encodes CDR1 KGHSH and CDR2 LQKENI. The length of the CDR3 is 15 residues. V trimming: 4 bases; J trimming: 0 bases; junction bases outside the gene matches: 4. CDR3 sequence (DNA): TGTGCCAGCTCACGGGACTACCTTAGCACAGATACGCAGTATTTT. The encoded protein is CASSRDYLSTDTQYF.

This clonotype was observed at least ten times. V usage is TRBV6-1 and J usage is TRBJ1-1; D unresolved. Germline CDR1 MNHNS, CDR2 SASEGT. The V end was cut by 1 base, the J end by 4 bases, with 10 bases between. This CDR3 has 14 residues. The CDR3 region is CASSEESGSTEAFF. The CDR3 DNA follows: TGTGCCAGCAGTGAAGAGTCGGGGAGCACTGAAGCTTTCTTT.

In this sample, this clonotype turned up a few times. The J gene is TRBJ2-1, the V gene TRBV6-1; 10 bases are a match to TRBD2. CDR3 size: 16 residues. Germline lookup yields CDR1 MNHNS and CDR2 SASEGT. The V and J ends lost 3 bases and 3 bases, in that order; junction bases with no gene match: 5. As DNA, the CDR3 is TGTGCCAGCAGTGATTGGTCTAGCGGGAGCTACAATGAGCAGTTCTTC. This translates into CASSDWSSGSYNEQFF.

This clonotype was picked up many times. CDR3 bases: TGTGCCAGCAGTTTAGGTAGCGGTGCCTACGAGCAGTACTTC. Its protein product is CASSLGSGAYEQYF. The chain recombines TRBV12-3 or TRBV12-4 with TRBJ2-7, with a weak D call TRBD2 (6 bases). The CDR3 covers 14 residues. The V end lost 1 base, the J end lost 2 bases, and 9 bases lay between the germline ends.

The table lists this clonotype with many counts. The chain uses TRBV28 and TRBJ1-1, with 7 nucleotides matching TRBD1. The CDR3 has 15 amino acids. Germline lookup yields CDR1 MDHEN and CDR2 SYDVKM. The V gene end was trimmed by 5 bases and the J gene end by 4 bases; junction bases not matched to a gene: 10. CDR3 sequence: CASSKLEGGFTEAFF. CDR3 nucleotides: TGTGCCAGCAGTAAACTCGAAGGGGGCTTCACTGAAGCTTTCTTT.

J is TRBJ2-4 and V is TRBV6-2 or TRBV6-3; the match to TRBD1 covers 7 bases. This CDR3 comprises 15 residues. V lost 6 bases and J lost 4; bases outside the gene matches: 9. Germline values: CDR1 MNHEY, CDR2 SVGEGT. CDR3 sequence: CASRQNPGQKNIQYF. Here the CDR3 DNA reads TGTGCCAGCAGACAAAACCCGGGACAGAAAAACATTCAGTACTTC.

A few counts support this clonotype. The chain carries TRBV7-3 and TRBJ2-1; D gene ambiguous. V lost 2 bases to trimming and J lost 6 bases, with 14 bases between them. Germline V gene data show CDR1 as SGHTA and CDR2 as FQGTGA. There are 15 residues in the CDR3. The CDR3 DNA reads TGTGCCAGCAGCTTATTGCCGCAACCTATCAATGAGCAGTTCTTC. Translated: CASSLLPQPINEQFF.

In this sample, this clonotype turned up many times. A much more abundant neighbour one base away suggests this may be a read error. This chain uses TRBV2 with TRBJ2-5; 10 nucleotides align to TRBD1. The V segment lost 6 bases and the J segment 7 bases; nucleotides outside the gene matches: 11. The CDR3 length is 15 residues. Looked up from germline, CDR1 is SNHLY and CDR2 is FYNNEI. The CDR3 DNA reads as TGTGCCAGCAGCAGGGACAGGGGCGCAGGGGGGACCCAGTACTTC. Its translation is CASSRDRGAGGTQYF.

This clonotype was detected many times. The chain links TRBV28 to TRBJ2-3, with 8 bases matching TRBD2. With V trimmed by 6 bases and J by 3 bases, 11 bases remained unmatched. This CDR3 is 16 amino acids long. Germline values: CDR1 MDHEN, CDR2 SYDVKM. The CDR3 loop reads CASSPAYSGITDTQYF. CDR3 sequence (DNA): TGTGCCAGCAGCCCCGCCTATAGCGGGATAACAGATACGCAGTATTTT.

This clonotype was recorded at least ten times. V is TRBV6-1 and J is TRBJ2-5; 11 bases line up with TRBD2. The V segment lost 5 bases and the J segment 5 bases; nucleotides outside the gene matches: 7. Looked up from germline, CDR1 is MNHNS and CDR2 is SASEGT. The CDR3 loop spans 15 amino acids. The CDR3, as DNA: TGTGCCAGCAGTTCCCTTTTAGCGGGAGGGGAGACCCAGTACTTC. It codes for CASSSLLAGGETQYF.

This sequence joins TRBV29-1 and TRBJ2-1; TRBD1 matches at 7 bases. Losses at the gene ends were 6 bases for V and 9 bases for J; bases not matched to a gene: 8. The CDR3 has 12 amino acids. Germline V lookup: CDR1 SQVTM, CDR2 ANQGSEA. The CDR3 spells CSVAQGSREQFF. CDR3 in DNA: TGCAGCGTCGCACAGGGGTCGCGTGAGCAGTTCTTC.

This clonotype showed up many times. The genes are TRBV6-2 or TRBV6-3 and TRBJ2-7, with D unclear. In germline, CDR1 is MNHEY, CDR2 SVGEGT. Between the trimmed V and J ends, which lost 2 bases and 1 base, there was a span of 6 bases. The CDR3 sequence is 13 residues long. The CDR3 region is CASSYDGSYEQYF. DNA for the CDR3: TGTGCCAGCAGTTACGACGGATCCTACGAGCAGTACTTC.